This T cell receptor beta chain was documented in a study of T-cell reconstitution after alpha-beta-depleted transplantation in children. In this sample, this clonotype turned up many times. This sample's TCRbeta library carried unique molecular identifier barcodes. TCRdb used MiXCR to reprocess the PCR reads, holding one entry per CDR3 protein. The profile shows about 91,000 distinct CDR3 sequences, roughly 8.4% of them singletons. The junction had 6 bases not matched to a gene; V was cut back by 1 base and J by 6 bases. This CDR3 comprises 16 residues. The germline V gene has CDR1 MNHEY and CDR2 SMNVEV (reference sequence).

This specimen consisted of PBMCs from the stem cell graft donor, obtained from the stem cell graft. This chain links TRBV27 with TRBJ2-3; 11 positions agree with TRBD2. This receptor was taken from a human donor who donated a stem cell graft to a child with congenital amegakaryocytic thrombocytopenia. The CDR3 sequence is CASSLYGSGGADTQYF. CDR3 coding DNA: TGTGCCAGCAGTTTATATGGTAGCGGGGGGGCTGATACGCAGTATTTT.